These 6 T cell receptor beta chains share one sample of origin, sequenced in a study of CD8 T cells in Susac syndrome. RNA in amounts of roughly 0.5 to 1 ug was reverse transcribed with random hexamers. One entry per CDR3 protein results from TCRdb running MiXCR on the immunoSEQ multiplex PCR reads. The table includes approximately 74,000 distinct CDR3 sequences, approximately 94% detected once. Sequencing used CD4+ T cells from PBMCs. The receptor set was obtained from a human donor with Susac syndrome.

The chain recombines TRBV6-1 with TRBJ1-2; D not certain. The CDR3 runs 14 residues. V was trimmed by 5 bases and J by 8 bases, leaving 18 bases between them. Germline V gene lookup returns CDR1 MNHNS and CDR2 SASEGT. In DNA, the CDR3 is TGTGCCAGCAGTCCCCGGACTCATGAAGGAGGCTACACCTTC. This translates into CASSPRTHEGGYTF.

The chain links TRBV27 to TRBJ2-2; TRBD2 matches 16 bases. Per the germline V gene, CDR1 is MNHEY and CDR2 is SMNVEV (reference sequence). V lost 3 bases and J lost 9; bases outside the gene matches: 4. This CDR3 is 16 amino acids long. The CDR3 nucleotides are TGTGCCAGCAGTTTTGGGACTAGCGGGAGGGGTTGGGAGCTGTTTTTT. Amino acid sequence: CASSFGTSGRGWELFF.

The chain joins TRBV19 to TRBJ2-7, with 8 bases lining up with TRBD1. The CDR3 totals 14 residues. Germline CDR1 reads LNHDA; CDR2 reads SQIVND (reference sequence). J lost 4 bases, V lost 9 bases, and 11 bases had no gene match. The CDR3 here is CARNPGQEPYEQYF. As DNA, the CDR3 is TGTGCCAGGAACCCGGGACAGGAGCCTTACGAGCAGTACTTC.

The CDR3 sequence: CASSSEPGRFYEQYF. Here the CDR3 DNA reads TGTGCCAGCAGCTCCGAGCCGGGACGGTTCTACGAGCAGTACTTC. The chain employs TRBV7-2 and TRBJ2-7; tentatively, D is TRBD1 or TRBD2 (5 bases each). Germline V CDR1 and CDR2: SGHTA, FQGNSA. CDR3 length: 15 residues. The V end lost 4 bases, the J end lost 3 bases, and 16 bases lay between the germline ends.

This chain uses TRBV5-6 with TRBJ2-1; D is possibly TRBD2 (5 bases). Germline V gives CDR1 SGHDT, CDR2 YYEEEE. V was cut by 4 bases and J by 9 bases, with 14 bases left in between. The CDR3 covers 13 residues. CDR3 DNA sequence: TGTGCCAGCAGCCGTACCCTAGGGAGTGAGCAGTTCTTC. This sequence encodes CASSRTLGSEQFF.

Comment on this clonotype: The germline gene is not matched at one end of the junction; a read error may be the cause. CDR3 sequence reads: CATSWSQTSNEQFF. CDR3 in DNA: TGTGCCACCAGCTGGTCCCAGACGTCGAATGAGCAGTTCTTC. The chain recombines TRBV14 with TRBJ2-1; D remains ambiguous. Germline CDR1 and CDR2: SGHDN and FVKESK. This CDR3 is 14 amino acids long.